This T cell receptor beta chain was recorded in a study of T cell changes during pregnancy in multiple sclerosis. Looked up from germline, CDR1 is SGHKS and CDR2 is YYEKEE (reference sequence). The CDR3 has 15 residues. V lost 2 bases and J lost 6, with 15 bases in between. Repertoires were generated with immunoSEQ multiplex PCR, while TCRdb's copy carries only in-frame clones and drops some. The sample includes around 35,000 clones, 90% to 95% of them seen just once. The source was CD4+ T cells from peripheral blood mononuclear cells, collected after pregnancy. This rearrangement joins TRBV5-5 to TRBJ2-4; perhaps TRBD1 as D (6 bases). The clonotype was recovered from a female donor with multiple sclerosis, enrolled in a pregnancy study. The CDR3: CASSFQGQTGNIQYF. CDR3 nucleotide sequence: TGTGCCAGCAGCTTCCAAGGACAGACGGGAAACATTCAGTACTTC.